This T cell receptor (beta chain) came from a study of blood T cell repertoires in COVID-19. For the study at large: Specimens from acute and convalescent COVID-19 originated in the United States, Italy and Spain. Sources were T cells, B-cell-depleted T cells, or PBMCs; the material itself was cDNA or gDNA.

Per the authors' pipeline: It was from reference gene primer amplification that nucleated cell counts were estimated. TCRdb keeps only in-frame clones here, not all; method: immunoSEQ multiplex PCR. Clonal size and the V and J genes are those of that table, whereas D and trimming came from the DNA. Counted here are 200,000 to 300,000 clones, approximately 88% occurring once; the ten biggest clones make up 0.65% to 0.9%. CDR3 length equals 15 residues. CDR1 is SGHAT, CDR2 FQDESV, per germline (reference sequence). V gave up 2 bases and J gave up 7 bases; unmatched junction bases: 4. Source material: peripheral blood. The source is a woman between 25 and 40 years old with acute or convalescent COVID-19. V usage is TRBV11-1 and J usage is TRBJ2-1, with TRBD2 matching 11 bases. The DNA for the CDR3 is TGTGCCAGCAGCTTACTAGCGGGAGGATATAATGAGCAGTTCTTC. It codes for CASSLLAGGYNEQFF.